This TCR beta chain was captured by sequencing in a study of blood T cell repertoires in COVID-19. Background on the study: Researchers got acute and convalescent COVID-19 samples from the United States, Italy and Spain. T cells, B-cell-depleted T cells, or PBMCs provided the cDNA or gDNA that served as material.

The CDR3 totals 14 residues. CDR1 is SGHRS, CDR2 YFSETQ, per germline. V shed 4 bases, J shed 0 bases, and the junction held 1 base outside the gene matches. In the original analysis: Quantification of nucleated cells was approximated via reference gene primer amplification. Using immunoSEQ multiplex PCR, the repertoire was profiled, and TCRdb retains in-frame clones only, with some absent. D and trimming were read from the DNA, whereas the V and J calls and clone size are those reported in that table. The sample lists about 99,000 clones; roughly 90% were seen once. The chain recombines TRBV5-1 with TRBJ1-3, with 7 positions matching TRBD1. The sequenced sample was peripheral blood. This TCR was sampled from a woman aged 55-75 years with acute or convalescent COVID-19. In DNA, the CDR3 is TGCGCCAGCAGCCAGGGGGTCTCTGGAAACACCATATATTTT. It yields the protein CASSQGVSGNTIYF.